The TCR beta chain under discussion was sequenced for a study of blood T cell repertoires in COVID-19. The wider study: PBMCs, B-cell-depleted T cells, or T cells were the source of the cDNA or gDNA that made up the material.

CDR1 is SGHRS, CDR2 YFSETQ, per germline. V gave up 4 bases and J gave up 5 bases, with 18 bases separating them. This CDR3 region has 15 residues. Original processing notes: From reference gene primer amplification, estimates of nucleated cell counts were derived. Clones were sequenced by immunoSEQ multiplex PCR, and TCRdb holds only the in-frame ones, with some missing. The V and J calls and clone size come from that table; D and trimming were worked out from the DNA. The repertoire holds some 450,000 clones, with more than 70% as singletons. This receptor was obtained from a woman aged 50 to 60 with COVID-19, enrolled during active disease. This chain joins TRBV5-1 and TRBJ2-5; weak D call: TRBD2 (7 bases). Sequenced material: peripheral blood. CDR3 DNA sequence: TGCGCCAGCAGCCCCGGCGGGGGCGGGGAGGAGACCCAGTACTTC. Its translation: CASSPGGGGEETQYF.